This TCR beta chain was observed in a study of T cell responses to AZD1222 COVID-19 vaccine. The protocol was immunoSEQ multiplex PCR, while the TCRdb copy is restricted to in-frame clones and leaves out a portion. The sample contains tens of thousands of clones, over 80% of which appear only once. About this clone itself: The sample has other DNA sequences that encode this CDR3 too.

After removal of 6 bases from V and 0 bases from J, the junction contained 3 bases not matched to a gene. This CDR3 has 14 amino acids. Germline values: CDR1 SQVTM, CDR2 ANQGSEA. The sequencing used peripheral blood, collected on day 0 of AZD1222 vaccination. This clonotype originated in an adult in good health. V usage is TRBV29-1 and J usage is TRBJ1-3, with 9 bases identical to TRBD1. The CDR3 here is CSVGQGGSGNTIYF. Here the CDR3 DNA reads TGCAGCGTGGGACAGGGCGGCTCTGGAAACACCATATATTTT. The complete variable domain, with remaining parts taken from reference TRBV29-1 and TRBJ1-3, reads SAVISQKPSRDICQRGTSLTIQCQVDSQVTMMFWYRQQPGQSLTLIATANQGSEATYESGFVIDKFPISRPNLTFSTLTVSNMSPEDSSIYLCSVGQGGSGNTIYFGEGSWLTVV.